Listed here are 17 T cell receptor beta chains from one sample, sequenced in a study of T-cell memory formation after mild COVID-19. TCRdb ran MiXCR on the 5' RACE reads and lists one entry per CDR3 protein. Among approximately 250,000 distinct CDR3 sequences listed, approximately 16% were seen once. The specimen sequenced was PBMCs or a T cell subset sorted from them (not recorded which). These receptors were obtained from a man younger than 35 who had mild COVID-19 (a few samples of this study predate the infection). Cell type and time point are not known.

The rearrangement joins TRBV5-1 to TRBJ1-6; 7 nucleotides align to TRBD1. The V gene's germline CDR1 is SGHRS and CDR2 YFSETQ. Unmatched junction bases numbered 10, after V lost 0 bases and J lost 7 bases. The CDR3 runs to 17 residues. The CDR3 DNA reads as TGCGCCAGCAGCTTGGGAATTGCCTCAGGGGGGAATTCACCCCTCCACTTT. Translation: CASSLGIASGGNSPLHF. The full variable domain, in which reference TRBV5-1 and TRBJ1-6 provide the parts outside the CDR3, is KAGVTQTPRYLIKTRGQQVTLSCSPISGHRSVSWYQQTPGQGLQFLFEYFSETQRNKGNFPGRFSGRQFSNSRSEMNVSTLELGDSALYLCASSLGIASGGNSPLHFGNGTRLTVT.

This clonotype showed up just a few times. This chain links TRBV5-4 with TRBJ1-2; D gene uncertain. From germline, CDR1 is SGHNT and CDR2 YYREEE (reference sequence). The CDR3 loop spans 13 amino acids. The V and J ends lost 3 bases and 8 bases respectively, with 14 bases between them. CDR3 nucleotide sequence: TGTGCCAGCAGCTCACGGGTTATAGGGGGCTACACCTTC. Translating it yields CASSSRVIGGYTF.

This clonotype was observed a few times. The chain employs TRBV4-3 and TRBJ2-1, with 8 bases that match TRBD2. CDR1 and CDR2 (germline): LGHNA, YSLEER. The CDR3 consists of 16 residues. Trimming removed 3 bases from V and 4 bases from J; junction bases left unmatched: 8. The CDR3 nucleotides read TGCGCCAGCAGCCAGAGACGGGGGGGCAAGTACAATGAGCAGTTCTTC. It specifies CASSQRRGGKYNEQFF.

This clonotype was counted a few times. The gene calls are TRBV6-5 and TRBJ1-2, with D hard to call. V gave up 4 bases and J gave up 6 bases, with 24 bases separating them. The CDR3 spans 17 residues. Germline V gives CDR1 MNHEY, CDR2 SVGAGI. Here the CDR3 reads CASSLLLSTGHTHGYTF. As DNA, the CDR3 is TGTGCCAGCAGTTTACTCTTGAGTACGGGCCACACGCATGGCTACACCTTC.

CDR3 coding DNA: TGTGCCACCAGTGATGCCGCAGGGCAACAAGAGACCCAGTACTTC. It specifies CATSDAAGQQETQYF. The rearrangement links TRBV24-1 to TRBJ2-5; D is possibly TRBD1 (5 bases). The CDR3 runs 15 residues. Germline V gene sequence: CDR1 KGHDR, CDR2 SFDVKD. V was shortened by 3 bases and J by 2 bases, with 12 bases between the two germline ends.

The chain combines TRBV15 with TRBJ2-3; 9 nucleotides match TRBD2. V shed 5 bases, J shed 3 bases, and the junction held 9 bases outside the gene matches. CDR1 is LNHNV and CDR2 is YYDKDF in the germline V gene (reference sequence). The CDR3 covers 16 residues. The CDR3 DNA reads TGTGCCACCAGCGGGTCGGCGGGGGGGTATACAGATACGCAGTATTTT. Its translation: CATSGSAGGYTDTQYF.

This clonotype came up a few times. This sequence joins TRBV7-2 and TRBJ2-3; 9 nucleotides align to TRBD2. V lost 5 bases, J lost 2 bases, and 8 bases stayed unmatched. CDR1 is SGHTA, CDR2 FQGNSA, per germline. The CDR3 runs 16 residues. CDR3 DNA: TGTGCCAGCAGCCCAAATGCGGGGGGGGCCACAGATACGCAGTATTTT. Its translation is CASSPNAGGATDTQYF.

A few counts support this clonotype. The CDR3 sequence: CASSPRQGGNSEAFF. As DNA, the CDR3 is TGTGCCAGCAGTCCCCGGCAGGGGGGAAATTCTGAAGCTTTCTTT. The V gene is TRBV6-2 or TRBV6-3, the J gene TRBJ1-1; 7 nucleotides agree with TRBD1. The CDR3 loop spans 15 amino acids. V lost 5 bases to trimming and J lost 6 bases; unmatched junction nucleotides: 12. CDR1 and CDR2 (germline): MNHEY, SVGEGT.

The CDR3 DNA is TGTGCCAGCAGCTTAAATGGACAGGGTGTCTATGGCTACACCTTC. Encoded protein: CASSLNGQGVYGYTF. The gene calls are TRBV7-3 and TRBJ1-2, with 8 bases lining up with TRBD1. This CDR3 is 15 amino acids long. Germline-derived CDR1 and CDR2 are SGHTA and FQGTGA. Trimming took 1 base from V and 4 from J; bases not matched to a gene: 5.

In this sample, this clonotype turned up a few times. CDR3 coding DNA: TGTGCCAGCAGCTCGGGACAGACCAAGCAGTACTTC. It specifies CASSSGQTKQYF. This chain connects TRBV7-2 to TRBJ2-7, with 7 bases identical to TRBD1. The V gene's germline CDR1 is SGHTA and CDR2 FQGNSA. J lost 8 bases, V lost 4 bases, and 5 bases had no gene match. The CDR3 consists of 12 residues.

In its sample, this clonotype was seen a few times. The genes are TRBV7-2 and TRBJ2-5; no clear D gene. Germline CDR1 SGHTA, CDR2 FQGNSA. The CDR3 is made up of 14 amino acids. V was shortened by 5 bases and J by 4 bases, with 14 bases between the two germline ends. The CDR3 DNA reads as TGTGCCAGCAGCGAGGCCCCCATTGGAGAGACCCAGTACTTC. As protein: CASSEAPIGETQYF.

This clonotype was found a few times. This chain connects TRBV9 to TRBJ2-1, with a tentative D call TRBD2 (6 bases). The germline V gene has CDR1 SGDLS and CDR2 YYNGEE. Trimming took off 1 base at V and 9 bases at J, with 17 bases between the two ends. The CDR3 has 15 amino acids. CDR3 sequence (DNA): TGTGCCAGCAGCGTACCGGGACCAGTCGGGAGTGAGCAGTTCTTC. Translating it yields CASSVPGPVGSEQFF.

The chain recombines TRBV7-2 with TRBJ2-5; TRBD2 matches at 7 bases. CDR3 size: 16 residues. With V trimmed by 1 base and J by 0 bases, 5 bases remained unmatched. From germline, CDR1 is SGHTA and CDR2 FQGNSA. The CDR3 DNA reads as TGTGCCAGCAGCTTAGTCGGCGGGAGAAACCAAGAGACCCAGTACTTC. Translated: CASSLVGGRNQETQYF.

This clonotype was found a few times. The chain recombines TRBV6-1 with TRBJ2-5; D might be TRBD1 (6 bases). The CDR3 is 13 residues long. V lost 4 bases and J lost 5, with 11 bases in between. Germline V gives CDR1 MNHNS, CDR2 SASEGT. The DNA of the CDR3 is TGTGCCAGCAGTGTACAGGGTCGGGAGACCCAGTACTTC. Translation gives CASSVQGRETQYF.

This clonotype was seen a handful of times. This chain's CDR3 is CASSQEDRRESDTQYF. CDR3 DNA: TGCGCCAGCAGCCAAGAGGATCGAAGGGAATCAGATACGCAGTATTTT. The chain combines TRBV4-3 with TRBJ2-3; D not resolved. Germline CDR1 and CDR2: LGHNA and YSLEER. V was cut by 0 bases and J by 4 bases, with 14 bases left in between. The CDR3 totals 16 residues.

The chain combines TRBV20-1 with TRBJ2-7; TRBD1 aligns across 10 bases. V was clipped by 1 base and J by 3 bases; unmatched bases: 9. There are 16 residues in the CDR3. From germline, CDR1 is DFQATT and CDR2 SNEGSKA (reference sequence). CDR3: CSARGTGQGSLYEQYV. The CDR3 DNA reads TGCAGTGCTAGAGGTACGGGACAGGGGTCCCTCTACGAGCAGTACGTC.

The chain combines TRBV4-1 with TRBJ2-7; either TRBD1 or TRBD2 may supply D (6 bases each). Germline CDR1 reads MGHRA; CDR2 reads YSYEKL. This CDR3 is 15 amino acids long. The V end lost 0 bases, the J end lost 3 bases, and 12 bases lay between the germline ends. In nucleotides, the CDR3 is TGCGCCAGCAGCCAAGAACGGGGGCTGAGCTACGAGCAGTACTTC. It yields the protein CASSQERGLSYEQYF.